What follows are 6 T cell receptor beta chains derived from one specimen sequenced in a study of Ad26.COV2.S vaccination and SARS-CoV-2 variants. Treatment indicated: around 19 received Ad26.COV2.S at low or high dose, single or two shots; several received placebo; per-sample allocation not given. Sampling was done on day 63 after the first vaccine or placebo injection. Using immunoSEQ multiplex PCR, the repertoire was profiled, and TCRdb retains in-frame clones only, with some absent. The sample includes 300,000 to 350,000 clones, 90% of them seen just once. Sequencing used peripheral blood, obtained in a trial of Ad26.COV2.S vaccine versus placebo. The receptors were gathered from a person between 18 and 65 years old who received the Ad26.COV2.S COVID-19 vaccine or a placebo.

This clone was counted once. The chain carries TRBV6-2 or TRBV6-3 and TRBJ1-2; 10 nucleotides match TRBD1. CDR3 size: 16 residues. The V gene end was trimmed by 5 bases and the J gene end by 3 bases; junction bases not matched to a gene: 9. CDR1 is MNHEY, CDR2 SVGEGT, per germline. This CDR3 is CASSAPGGTGDYGYTF. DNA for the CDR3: TGTGCCAGCAGTGCCCCTGGGGGGACAGGGGACTATGGCTACACCTTC.

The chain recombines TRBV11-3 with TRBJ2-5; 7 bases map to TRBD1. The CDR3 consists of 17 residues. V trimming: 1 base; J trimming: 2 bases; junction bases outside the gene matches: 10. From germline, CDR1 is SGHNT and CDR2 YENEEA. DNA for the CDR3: TGTGCCAGCAGCTTAGGCTCAACCGGGACAGTTCAAGAGACCCAGTACTTC. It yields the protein CASSLGSTGTVQETQYF.

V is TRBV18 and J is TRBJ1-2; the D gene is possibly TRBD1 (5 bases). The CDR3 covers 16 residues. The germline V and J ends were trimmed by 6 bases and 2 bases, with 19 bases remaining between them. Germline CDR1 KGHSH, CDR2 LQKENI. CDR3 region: CASSSSLGGTNYGYTF. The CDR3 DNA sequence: TGTGCCAGCTCGTCATCCCTTGGTGGGACCAACTATGGCTACACCTTC.

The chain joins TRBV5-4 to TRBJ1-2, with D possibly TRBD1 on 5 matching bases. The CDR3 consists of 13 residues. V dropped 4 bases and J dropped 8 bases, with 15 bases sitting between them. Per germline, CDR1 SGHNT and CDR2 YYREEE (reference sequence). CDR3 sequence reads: CASSLRAGKGYTF. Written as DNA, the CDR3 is TGTGCCAGCAGCCTCAGGGCAGGGAAAGGCTACACCTTC.

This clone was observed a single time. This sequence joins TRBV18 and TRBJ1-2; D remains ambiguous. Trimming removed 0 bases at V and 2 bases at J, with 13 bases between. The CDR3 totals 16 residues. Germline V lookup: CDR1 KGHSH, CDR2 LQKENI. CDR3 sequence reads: CASSPPAPMQNYGYTF. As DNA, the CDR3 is TGTGCCAGCTCACCACCGGCGCCCATGCAGAACTATGGCTACACCTTC.

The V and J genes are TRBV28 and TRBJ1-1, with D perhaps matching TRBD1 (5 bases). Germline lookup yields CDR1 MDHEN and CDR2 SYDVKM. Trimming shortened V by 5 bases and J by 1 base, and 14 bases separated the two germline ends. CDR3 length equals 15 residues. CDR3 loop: CASSVLRQGNTEAFF. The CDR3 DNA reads TGTGCCAGCAGTGTGCTGAGGCAGGGGAACACTGAAGCTTTCTTT.